The source of this TCR beta chain is a study of OX40 agonist ivuxolimab in advanced cancers. Germline V gene data show CDR1 as LNHDA and CDR2 as SQIVND (reference sequence). Trimming at V came to 4 bases and at J to 1 base, leaving 5 bases not matched to a gene. The CDR3 spans 15 residues. Only in-frame clones appear in the TCRdb table, and some are missing; sequencing was by immunoSEQ multiplex PCR. The data contain 45,000 to 60,000 clones, 80% of them singletons. The TCR comes from an adult with an advanced solid tumor such as melanoma, head and neck, liver or kidney cancer. The chain is built from TRBV19 and TRBJ2-5, with TRBD2 matching over 8 bases. The sample consisted of CD4+ or CD8+ T cells sorted from blood, taken in a trial of the OX40 agonist ivuxolimab. The CDR3 protein is CASSTPGLVQETQYF. The CDR3 region has the DNA TGTGCCAGTAGTACCCCGGGACTAGTCCAAGAGACCCAGTACTTC. The full variable domain, with the rest looked up from reference TRBV19 and TRBJ2-5, is DGGITQSPKYLFRKEGQNVTLSCEQNLNHDAMYWYRQDPGQGLRLIYYSQIVNDFQKGDIAEGYSVSREKKESFPLTVTSAQKNPTAFYLCASSTPGLVQETQYFGPGTRLLVL.